Listed here are 27 T cell receptor beta chains from one sample, sequenced in a study of blood T cells in healthy people across ages. The second PCR ran about 6 to 11 cycles with a sample-barcoded 5' primer and J-beta primers. TCRdb analysed the 5' RACE reads with MiXCR anew, one entry per CDR3 protein. The table records about 1.4 million distinct CDR3 sequences, approximately 59% of them present only once. The sample comprised blood. The receptor set was obtained from a man aged 18 to 35 in good health.

The chain joins TRBV6-5 to TRBJ2-1, with 8 bases identical to TRBD2. Germline V gene lookup returns CDR1 MNHEY and CDR2 SVGAGI. CDR3 length: 14 residues. V lost 7 bases and J lost 7; bases outside the gene matches: 9. The CDR3, as DNA: TGTGCCAGCAAGCCGGGACTAGGGTGGAATGAGCAGTTCTTC. Encoded protein: CASKPGLGWNEQFF.

This clonotype was seen more than once but under ten times. The chain's CDR3 is CSARHPRPYGYTF. CDR3 coding DNA: TGCAGTGCTAGACACCCAAGACCCTATGGCTACACCTTC. This chain connects TRBV20-1 to TRBJ1-2; D uncertain. The CDR3 has 13 amino acids. CDR1 is DFQATT and CDR2 is SNEGSKA in the germline V gene (reference sequence). V lost 2 bases and J lost 4, with 11 bases in between.

This chain connects TRBV12-3 or TRBV12-4 to TRBJ2-4; TRBD1 or TRBD2 may be the D gene (6 bases each). The better agreement between TRBJ2-7 and the DNA end casts doubt on the J call. This CDR3 has 14 residues. The CDR3 spells CASSTPKQGGEQYF. The DNA of the CDR3 is TGTGCCAGCAGTACCCCTAAACAGGGAGGCGAGCAGTACTTC.

The V call is TRBV27, the J call TRBJ1-1; D is perhaps TRBD1 (6 bases). The CDR3 has 13 amino acids. With 3 bases removed from V and 4 bases from J, the gap between germline ends came to 9 bases. In germline, CDR1 is MNHEY, CDR2 SMNVEV (reference sequence). The CDR3 nucleotides are TGTGCCAGCAGTTTGTCCAGGGGCACTGAAGCTTTCTTT. Residues: CASSLSRGTEAFF.

This rearrangement joins TRBV12-3 or TRBV12-4 to TRBJ2-4, with D perhaps matching TRBD2 (7 bases). V was shortened by 2 bases and J by 0 bases, with 8 bases between the two germline ends. This CDR3 has 15 amino acids. The CDR3 region is CASSLRGGAKNIQYF. Written as DNA, the CDR3 is TGTGCCAGCAGTTTAAGGGGGGGAGCCAAAAACATTCAGTACTTC.

This chain joins TRBV28 and TRBJ1-5; perhaps TRBD1 as D (5 bases). The CDR3 sequence is 14 residues long. V lost 6 bases to trimming and J lost 7 bases, with 16 bases between them. Germline assignment: CDR1 MDHEN and CDR2 SYDVKM. The CDR3 DNA follows: TGTGCCAGCAGCAGTTTGGAGGGGACGCAGCCCCAGCATTTT. It yields the protein CASSSLEGTQPQHF.

The CDR3 coding sequence is TGTGCCAGCAGTGGGGACAGATGGGACGCTGGGTTCTTC. As protein: CASSGDRWDAGFF. V usage is TRBV6-1 and J usage is TRBJ2-1, with 7 bases matching TRBD1. Germline loops: CDR1 MNHNS, CDR2 SASEGT. The CDR3 runs to 13 residues. V shed 4 bases and J 15 bases; nucleotides not matched to a gene: 12.

This clonotype was counted only a few times. The chain uses TRBV4-1 and TRBJ2-1; the D is unclear. Between the trimmed V and J ends, which lost 0 bases and 3 bases, there was a span of 6 bases. This CDR3 region has 14 residues. CDR1 and CDR2 (germline): MGHRA, YSYEKL. The CDR3 DNA is TGCGCCAGCAGCCAAGAAGGCCTCTACAATGAGCAGTTCTTC. Protein product: CASSQEGLYNEQFF.

The chain employs TRBV20-1 and TRBJ2-7; 7 nucleotides align to TRBD1. Germline CDR1 DFQATT, CDR2 SNEGSKA (reference sequence). V lost 5 bases and J lost 5; bases outside the gene matches: 6. The length of the CDR3 is 12 residues. The CDR3 here is CSADREAHEQYF. The CDR3 DNA follows: TGCAGTGCTGACAGGGAAGCTCACGAGCAGTACTTC.

This clonotype has a handful of counts. V usage is TRBV4-3 and J usage is TRBJ2-1; no firm D call. CDR3 length equals 16 residues. Germline V lookup: CDR1 LGHNA, CDR2 YSLEER. The germline V and J ends were trimmed by 0 bases and 6 bases, with 15 bases remaining between them. CDR3 sequence reads: CASSQDFNGYVNEQFF. CDR3 DNA sequence: TGCGCCAGCAGCCAAGATTTTAATGGATACGTCAATGAGCAGTTCTTC.

The chain links TRBV20-1 to TRBJ2-7, with D possibly being TRBD2 (6 bases). Germline V gene lookup returns CDR1 DFQATT and CDR2 SNEGSKA (reference sequence). V was shortened by 6 bases and J by 2 bases, with 23 bases between the two germline ends. The CDR3 has 16 amino acids. The CDR3 loop is CSALGGTQDSTYEQYF. CDR3 DNA sequence: TGCAGTGCCCTGGGGGGTACGCAGGACTCAACCTACGAGCAGTACTTC.

In regard to this clonotype: Mismatch with germline at one junction end may stem from a read error. The chain carries TRBV12-5 and TRBJ2-7, with TRBD1 matching over 8 bases. Judging by the DNA end, TRBJ2-5 fits better; the J call may be wrong. In germline, CDR1 is LGHNT, CDR2 FRNRAP. This CDR3 is built from 13 residues. CDR3 amino acids: CTSGQGTGKTQYF. The DNA for the CDR3 is TGTACTAGTGGTCAAGGGACAGGAAAGACCCAGTACTTC.

The gene calls are TRBV4-3 and TRBJ2-2; 7 nucleotides agree with TRBD1. This CDR3 is 16 amino acids long. Trimming removed 0 bases from V and 7 bases from J; junction bases left unmatched: 8. CDR1 is LGHNA and CDR2 is YSLEER in the germline V gene. The CDR3 coding sequence is TGCGCCAGCAGCCAAGAGTCCGTGACAGGGTACGGGGAGCTGTTTTTT. Translation: CASSQESVTGYGELFF.

The chain links TRBV5-1 to TRBJ2-5; D might be TRBD1 (6 bases). Germline V gene sequence: CDR1 SGHRS, CDR2 YFSETQ. The CDR3 consists of 13 residues. Trimming removed 4 bases from V and 12 bases from J, with 19 bases in between. The CDR3 sequence: CASSPNNQGSEYF. CDR3 coding DNA: TGCGCCAGCAGCCCAAATAATCAGGGGAGTGAGTACTTC. The full variable domain, its missing parts supplied by reference TRBV5-1 and TRBJ2-5, is KAGVTQTPRYLIKTRGQQVTLSCSPISGHRSVSWYQQTPGQGLQFLFEYFSETQRNKGNFPGRFSGRQFSNSRSEMNVSTLELGDSALYLCASSPNNQGSEYFGPGTRLLVL.

The chain has TRBV6-1 and TRBJ2-7, with 11 bases lining up with TRBD2. The germline V gene has CDR1 MNHNS and CDR2 SASEGT. V shed 6 bases and J 3 bases; nucleotides not matched to a gene: 16. CDR3 length: 18 amino acids. CDR3 region: CASSKRLGTSGTLYEQYF. The CDR3 DNA reads TGTGCCAGCAGCAAGCGTCTCGGGACTAGCGGTACTCTCTACGAGCAGTACTTC.

The chain employs TRBV10-3 and TRBJ2-7; D is perhaps TRBD2 (5 bases). The CDR3 is 12 residues long. CDR1 ENHRY and CDR2 SYGVKD come from the germline V gene. Trimming removed 4 bases at V and 9 bases at J, with 13 bases between. The CDR3 region has the DNA TGTGCCATCAGTGTGTCCTCGGGGTTGCAGTACTTC. Protein product: CAISVSSGLQYF.

The chain has TRBV9 and TRBJ1-2; no clear D gene. The CDR3 sequence is 13 residues long. CDR1 is SGDLS and CDR2 is YYNGEE in the germline V gene. V dropped 0 bases and J dropped 1 base, with 4 bases sitting between them. CDR3 loop: CASSVAVNYGYTF. The CDR3 DNA is TGTGCCAGCAGCGTAGCAGTTAACTATGGCTACACCTTC.

The chain joins TRBV10-3 to TRBJ1-2, with 9 nucleotides matching TRBD1. Germline V gene sequence: CDR1 ENHRY, CDR2 SYGVKD. The CDR3 length is 14 residues. Losses at the gene ends were 4 bases for V and 4 bases for J; bases not matched to a gene: 4. The CDR3 nucleotides are TGTGCCATCAGTGCCCCGGACAGGGGCTATGGCTACACCTTC. It codes for CAISAPDRGYGYTF.

As DNA, the CDR3 is TGTGCCAGCATAGCGAGAACCGGGGAGCTGTTTTTT. Protein: CASIARTGELFF. The chain combines TRBV2 with TRBJ2-2; maybe TRBD2 (5 bases). Germline V lookup: CDR1 SNHLY, CDR2 FYNNEI. Trimming took 7 bases from V and 5 from J, leaving 8 bases between them. The CDR3 has 12 residues.

Only a few counts were recorded for this clonotype. The genes are TRBV6-2 or TRBV6-3 and TRBJ2-1, with TRBD1 as a possible D gene (6 bases). The CDR3 loop spans 20 amino acids. The germline gives CDR1 MNHEY, CDR2 SVGEGT. V was shortened by 0 bases and J by 1 base, with 22 bases between the two germline ends. The CDR3 region has the DNA TGTGCCAGCAGTTACTCGATCCCTAATTCCGGGACAACTTCCTACAATGAGCAGTTCTTC. Protein: CASSYSIPNSGTTSYNEQFF.

The rearrangement uses TRBV20-1 and TRBJ1-5; TRBD1 agrees at 8 bases. The V and J ends lost 5 bases and 4 bases, in that order; junction bases with no gene match: 4. This CDR3 is 13 amino acids long. Germline V lookup: CDR1 DFQATT, CDR2 SNEGSKA (reference sequence). CDR3 sequence: CSAAGQVNQPQHF. Written as DNA, the CDR3 is TGCAGTGCTGCGGGACAGGTTAATCAGCCCCAGCATTTT.

The rearrangement uses TRBV24-1 and TRBJ2-5; 13 bases agree with TRBD2. This CDR3 has 16 residues. Per germline, CDR1 KGHDR and CDR2 SFDVKD. Germline trimming cut 4 bases from V and 4 bases from J; bases unmatched to any gene: 5. The CDR3 region is CATSEWTSGGGETQYF. CDR3 in DNA: TGTGCCACCAGTGAATGGACTAGCGGGGGCGGAGAGACCCAGTACTTC.

This sequence joins TRBV4-1 and TRBJ2-6; D ambiguous. Trimming stripped 3 bases from V and 3 bases from J, with 15 bases between. The CDR3 covers 17 residues. Germline-derived CDR1 and CDR2 are MGHRA and YSYEKL. The CDR3 is CASSHLPASVGANVLTF. The CDR3 DNA follows: TGCGCCAGCAGCCACCTTCCTGCATCCGTTGGGGCCAACGTCCTGACTTTC.

For this clonotype: A much more abundant neighbour one base away suggests this may be a read error. The chain joins TRBV29-1 to TRBJ1-2, with D hard to call. In germline, CDR1 is SQVTM, CDR2 ANQGSEA. The CDR3 has 9 residues. Between the trimmed V and J ends, which lost 3 bases and 6 bases, there was a span of 2 bases. Here the CDR3 reads CSVDDGYTF. The CDR3, as DNA: TGCAGCGTTGACGATGGCTACACCTTC.

The sample holds a few counts of this clonotype. The rearrangement joins TRBV24-1 to TRBJ2-1; D possibly matches TRBD1 or TRBD2 (5 bases each). The V and J ends lost 4 bases and 8 bases respectively, with 14 bases between them. CDR3 length: 14 residues. Germline values: CDR1 KGHDR, CDR2 SFDVKD. Here the CDR3 DNA reads TGTGCCACCAGTGACAACGACCGGGGCGATGAGCAGTTCTTC. This codes for CATSDNDRGDEQFF.

The chain links TRBV6-4 to TRBJ1-4; 10 bases align to TRBD1. The V segment lost 6 bases and the J segment 6 bases; nucleotides outside the gene matches: 7. Germline loops: CDR1 MRHNA, CDR2 SNTAGT. The CDR3 is made up of 15 amino acids. CDR3 sequence (DNA): TGTGCCAGCAGGGCCACCGGGACAGGGGATGAAAAACTGTTTTTT. Translating it yields CASRATGTGDEKLFF.

J is TRBJ2-5 and V is TRBV3-1; 12 nucleotides agree with TRBD2. V shed 1 base, J shed 7 bases, and the junction held 16 bases outside the gene matches. CDR1 is LGHDT and CDR2 is YNNKEL in the germline V gene (reference sequence). The CDR3 spans 19 residues. The CDR3 loop reads CASSQGVASGRADWGTQYF. CDR3 sequence (DNA): TGTGCCAGCAGCCAAGGAGTGGCTAGCGGGAGGGCCGACTGGGGGACCCAGTACTTC.